This T cell receptor beta chain stems from a study of cytomegalovirus exposure and HLA in healthy donors. Study-level points and caveats: The authors listed 150 to 200 TCR beta chains as cytomegalovirus-associated. Apart from CMV serostatus, no immune exposure information was available. Later analysis suggested most CMV-associated TCR beta chains were HLA-restricted.

Despite likely unrecorded immune exposures, the donors were nominally healthy at the time of sampling. The CDR3 is 16 amino acids. Germline V gene lookup returns CDR1 SGHTA and CDR2 FQGNSA. Unmatched junction bases numbered 5, after V lost 5 bases and J lost 1 base. Both 60 Vbeta primers and 13 Jbeta primers went into the PCR. Sequenced by immunoSEQ multiplex PCR; TCRdb stores in-frame clones only, minus some. The table records about 41,000 clones, about 84% of them present only once. A word on this clone: Its specificity is unknown.

The clonotype comes from a man aged 50-60 years in good health and CMV-seronegative. What was sequenced was PBMCs. The V gene is TRBV7-2, the J gene TRBJ2-3; 11 bases are a match to TRBD2. CDR3 DNA: TGTGCCAGCAGCCGGACTAGCGGGCCCGGCACAGATACGCAGTATTTT. It yields the protein CASSRTSGPGTDTQYF.